This is a list of T cell receptor beta chains from one sample in a study of blood T cells in healthy people across ages. Each CDR3 protein is one row after TCRdb ran MiXCR on the 5' RACE reads. The sample holds 750,000 to 950,000 distinct CDR3 sequences, about 29% seen once. These data are also associated with another study on T cells of mothers and their children.

Sequenced material: blood. The origin of the receptors is a woman between 40 and 50 years old in good health. Both conserved end residues are part of each CDR3. A D gene is named only where the DNA matches it firmly. Clone size is not always given. Where it is, it says once, few, many or a class for expanded clones.

d_gene: -; abundance: -; j_gene: TRBJ1-6; v_gene: TRBV20-1; CDR3aa: CSVSVQPYNSPLHF; CDR3nt: TGCAGTGTTTCGGTCCAGCCCTATAATTCACCCCTCCACTTT
d_gene: -; abundance: -; j_gene: TRBJ1-4; v_gene: TRBV10-3; CDR3aa: CAISEGAGEKLFF; CDR3nt: TGTGCCATCAGTGAAGGGGCAGGTGAAAAACTGTTTTTT
d_gene: -; abundance: many; j_gene: TRBJ2-1; v_gene: TRBV28; CDR3aa: CASSFSAGNNEQFF; CDR3nt: TGTGCCAGCAGTTTTTCCGCAGGGAACAATGAGCAGTTCTTC
d_gene: -; abundance: many; j_gene: TRBJ2-7; v_gene: TRBV20-1; CDR3aa: CSARQGSVYEQYF; CDR3nt: TGCAGTGCTAGGCAGGGTAGCGTCTACGAGCAGTACTTC
d_gene: TRBD1; abundance: many; j_gene: TRBJ1-2; v_gene: TRBV4-3; CDR3aa: CASSQDLIKGVLTGLTNYGYTF; CDR3nt: TGCGCCAGCAGCCAAGATCTTATCAAGGGGGTACTGACAGGGCTGACGAACTATGGCTACACCTTC
d_gene: -; abundance: many; j_gene: TRBJ2-4; v_gene: TRBV29-1; CDR3aa: CSTKGGAEGNIQYF; CDR3nt: TGCAGCACCAAGGGGGGCGCTGAGGGAAACATTCAGTACTTC
d_gene: -; abundance: -; j_gene: TRBJ1-1; v_gene: TRBV6-6; CDR3aa: CASSYEGLEAFF; CDR3nt: TGTGCCAGCAGTTACGAGGGGCTTGAAGCTTTCTTT
d_gene: -; abundance: many; j_gene: TRBJ2-3; v_gene: TRBV2; CDR3aa: CASKKLEAASTDTQYF; CDR3nt: TGTGCCAGCAAGAAATTAGAGGCAGCTAGCACAGATACGCAGTATTTT
d_gene: -; abundance: -; j_gene: TRBJ2-1; v_gene: TRBV6-6; CDR3aa: CASSSPGRDGNYNEQFF; CDR3nt: TGTGCCAGCAGTTCCCCGGGAAGGGACGGGAATTACAATGAGCAGTTCTTC
d_gene: -; abundance: -; j_gene: TRBJ2-7; v_gene: TRBV27; CDR3aa: CASSPLGVEQYF; CDR3nt: TGTGCCAGCAGTCCCCTTGGTGTAGAGCAGTACTTC
d_gene: -; abundance: -; j_gene: TRBJ1-2; v_gene: TRBV20-1; CDR3aa: CNAERVYGYTF; CDR3nt: TGCAATGCTGAAAGAGTCTATGGCTACACCTTC
d_gene: TRBD1; abundance: -; j_gene: TRBJ1-4; v_gene: TRBV7-6; CDR3aa: CASSHRDRATNEKLFF; CDR3nt: TGTGCCAGCAGCCACCGGGACAGAGCAACTAATGAAAAACTGTTTTTT
d_gene: -; abundance: -; j_gene: TRBJ1-6; v_gene: TRBV12-3/TRBV12-4; CDR3aa: CASTVDHYDSPLHF; CDR3nt: TGTGCCAGCACCGTAGACCACTATGATTCACCCCTCCACTTT
d_gene: TRBD1; abundance: many; j_gene: TRBJ2-7; v_gene: TRBV6-2/TRBV6-3; CDR3aa: CASSGDRGPPYEQYF; CDR3nt: TGTGCCAGCAGTGGGGACAGGGGACCTCCCTACGAGCAGTACTTC
d_gene: -; abundance: few; j_gene: TRBJ1-2; v_gene: TRBV3-1; CDR3aa: CASSQVRTDVKGYTF; CDR3nt: TGTGCCAGCAGCCAAGTACGGACGGACGTGAAAGGCTACACCTTC
d_gene: -; abundance: few; j_gene: TRBJ1-1; v_gene: TRBV15; CDR3aa: CATSRGATGATEAFF; CDR3nt: TGTGCCACCAGCAGAGGCGCCACAGGCGCCACTGAAGCTTTCTTT
d_gene: -; abundance: many; j_gene: TRBJ1-5; v_gene: TRBV3-1; CDR3aa: CASSQVGSGQPQHF; CDR3nt: TGTGCCAGCAGCCAAGTGGGTAGCGGTCAGCCCCAGCATTTT
d_gene: -; abundance: many; j_gene: TRBJ2-7; v_gene: TRBV5-1; CDR3aa: CASSATASYEQYF; CDR3nt: TGCGCCAGCAGCGCGACGGCGTCCTACGAGCAGTACTTC
d_gene: -; abundance: -; j_gene: TRBJ2-5; v_gene: TRBV20-1; CDR3aa: CSAPDSALQETQYF; CDR3nt: TGCAGTGCTCCCGACAGTGCCCTCCAAGAGACCCAGTACTTC
d_gene: -; abundance: many; j_gene: TRBJ1-2; v_gene: TRBV12-3/TRBV12-4; CDR3aa: CASSTAYGYTF; CDR3nt: TGTGCCAGCAGCACCGCCTATGGCTACACCTTC
d_gene: TRBD2; abundance: -; j_gene: TRBJ2-3; v_gene: TRBV7-2; CDR3aa: CASSPAGLVGLTDTQYF; CDR3nt: TGTGCCAGCAGCCCTGCGGGACTAGTGGGGCTCACAGATACGCAGTATTTT
d_gene: TRBD2; abundance: -; j_gene: TRBJ2-7; v_gene: TRBV7-2; CDR3aa: CVSSPRGGSYEQYF; CDR3nt: TGTGTCAGCAGTCCCCGGGGGGGCTCATACGAGCAGTACTTC
d_gene: TRBD1; abundance: once; j_gene: TRBJ2-7; v_gene: TRBV18; CDR3aa: CASSLGQDSYNEQYF; CDR3nt: TGTGCCAGCTCACTAGGACAGGACTCCTACAATGAGCAGTACTTC
d_gene: TRBD1; abundance: -; j_gene: TRBJ2-1; v_gene: TRBV5-1; CDR3aa: CASRGQASSYEQFF; CDR3nt: TGCGCCAGCAGAGGACAGGCAAGCTCCTACGAGCAGTTCTTC
d_gene: -; abundance: few; j_gene: TRBJ2-7; v_gene: TRBV5-1; CDR3aa: CASSSTGESSYEQYF; CDR3nt: TGCGCCAGCAGCTCCACCGGCGAAAGCTCCTACGAGCAGTACTTC
d_gene: -; abundance: -; j_gene: TRBJ1-2; v_gene: TRBV28; CDR3aa: CASSPGADGYTF; CDR3nt: TGTGCCAGCAGCCCAGGGGCGGACGGCTACACCTTC
d_gene: TRBD1; abundance: many; j_gene: TRBJ1-2; v_gene: TRBV5-1; CDR3aa: CASSLESEGARGYTF; CDR3nt: TGCGCCAGCAGCTTGGAGTCGGAGGGGGCTAGAGGCTACACCTTC
d_gene: -; abundance: few; j_gene: TRBJ2-7; v_gene: TRBV28; CDR3aa: CASTPPHSYEQYF; CDR3nt: TGTGCCAGCACCCCCCCACACTCCTACGAGCAGTACTTC
d_gene: -; abundance: once; j_gene: TRBJ1-1; v_gene: TRBV28; CDR3aa: CASSFRGLRNTEAFF; CDR3nt: TGTGCCAGCAGTTTCCGGGGGCTGAGGAACACTGAAGCTTTCTTT
d_gene: -; abundance: few; j_gene: TRBJ1-5; v_gene: TRBV15; CDR3aa: CATSRDPSPHQPQHF; CDR3nt: TGTGCCACCAGCAGAGATCCCTCTCCGCATCAGCCCCAGCATTTT
d_gene: -; abundance: many; j_gene: TRBJ2-7; v_gene: TRBV3-1; CDR3aa: CASSHRFNEQYF; CDR3nt: TGTGCCAGCAGCCACCGGTTCAACGAGCAGTACTTC
d_gene: -; abundance: -; j_gene: TRBJ1-3; v_gene: TRBV6-5; CDR3aa: CASSQPGARSGNTIYF; CDR3nt: TGTGCCAGCAGCCAACCGGGAGCAAGGTCTGGAAACACCATATATTTT
d_gene: -; abundance: few; j_gene: TRBJ2-3; v_gene: TRBV6-5; CDR3aa: CASSYTTRGDTQYF; CDR3nt: TGTGCCAGCAGTTACACGACCCGCGGGGATACGCAGTATTTT
d_gene: -; abundance: many; j_gene: TRBJ2-7; v_gene: TRBV3-1; CDR3aa: CASSQDQGGSYEQYF; CDR3nt: TGTGCCAGCAGCCAAGATCAAGGGGGGTCCTACGAGCAGTACTTC
d_gene: TRBD1; abundance: few; j_gene: TRBJ1-5; v_gene: TRBV29-1; CDR3aa: CSVQGVGDQPQHF; CDR3nt: TGCAGCGTCCAGGGGGTAGGGGATCAGCCCCAGCATTTT
d_gene: TRBD2; abundance: many; j_gene: TRBJ2-1; v_gene: TRBV29-1; CDR3aa: CSVEGTQRGVHNEQFF; CDR3nt: TGCAGCGTTGAAGGGACCCAGCGGGGGGTCCACAATGAGCAGTTCTTC
d_gene: -; abundance: -; j_gene: TRBJ2-1; v_gene: TRBV15; CDR3aa: CATSRDPTRGKGNEQFF; CDR3nt: TGTGCCACCAGCAGAGATCCCACCAGGGGAAAGGGCAATGAGCAGTTCTTC
d_gene: TRBD2; abundance: -; j_gene: TRBJ2-3; v_gene: TRBV12-3/TRBV12-4; CDR3aa: CASSLAAGGTTDMQYF; CDR3nt: TGTGCCAGCAGTTTAGCAGCGGGGGGTACCACAGATATGCAGTATTTT
d_gene: TRBD1; abundance: few; j_gene: TRBJ1-5; v_gene: TRBV7-9; CDR3aa: CASSPGTGGVSQPQHF; CDR3nt: TGTGCCAGCAGTCCCGGGACAGGGGGCGTCAGTCAGCCCCAGCATTTT
d_gene: TRBD2; abundance: -; j_gene: TRBJ2-3; v_gene: TRBV7-3; CDR3aa: CVSSRGTSGGFLSTDTQYF; CDR3nt: TGTGTCAGCAGCCGCGGGACTAGCGGGGGTTTTCTTAGCACAGATACGCAGTATTTT
d_gene: TRBD1; abundance: few; j_gene: TRBJ2-7; v_gene: TRBV27; CDR3aa: CASTTSRGPSYNEQYF; CDR3nt: TGTGCCAGCACTACCAGCAGGGGGCCGTCCTACAATGAGCAGTACTTC
d_gene: TRBD1; abundance: -; j_gene: TRBJ1-6; v_gene: TRBV9; CDR3aa: CASSPYRGPTYNSPLHF; CDR3nt: TGTGCCAGCAGCCCATACAGGGGGCCCACCTATAATTCACCCCTCCACTTT
d_gene: -; abundance: -; j_gene: TRBJ1-4; v_gene: TRBV5-6; CDR3aa: CASSFRHSTNEKLFF; CDR3nt: TGTGCCAGCAGCTTCCGACATTCAACTAATGAAAAACTGTTTTTT
d_gene: -; abundance: many; j_gene: TRBJ2-1; v_gene: TRBV11-1; CDR3aa: CASTGQGNNEQFF; CDR3nt: TGTGCCAGCACGGGGCAGGGGAACAATGAGCAGTTCTTC
d_gene: -; abundance: few; j_gene: TRBJ1-2; v_gene: TRBV7-2; CDR3aa: CASSLGRVDYGYTF; CDR3nt: TGTGCCAGCAGCTTAGGCCGGGTCGACTATGGCTACACCTTC
d_gene: -; abundance: many; j_gene: TRBJ2-7; v_gene: TRBV6-5; CDR3aa: CASRQSYEQYF; CDR3nt: TGTGCCAGCAGGCAGTCCTACGAGCAGTACTTC
d_gene: TRBD2; abundance: few; j_gene: TRBJ2-5; v_gene: TRBV7-2; CDR3aa: CASSLARGGPETQYF; CDR3nt: TGTGCCAGCAGCTTAGCGCGGGGGGGCCCCGAGACCCAGTACTTC
d_gene: -; abundance: -; j_gene: TRBJ2-2; v_gene: TRBV20-1; CDR3aa: CSALNGPSDVELFF; CDR3nt: TGCAGTGCGCTAAACGGGCCTAGCGACGTGGAGCTGTTTTTT
d_gene: -; abundance: -; j_gene: TRBJ1-2; v_gene: TRBV5-1; CDR3aa: CASSPERFDYGYTF; CDR3nt: TGCGCCAGCAGCCCCGAAAGGTTCGACTATGGCTACACCTTC
d_gene: TRBD2; abundance: -; j_gene: TRBJ2-3; v_gene: TRBV20-1; CDR3aa: CSARDAGGGTSTDTQYF; CDR3nt: TGCAGTGCTAGAGATGCTGGCGGGGGGACGAGCACAGATACGCAGTATTTT
d_gene: -; abundance: many; j_gene: TRBJ2-7; v_gene: TRBV7-3; CDR3aa: CASSLGRISSYEQYF; CDR3nt: TGTGCCAGCAGCTTGGGACGGATAAGCTCCTACGAGCAGTACTTC
d_gene: TRBD2; abundance: -; j_gene: TRBJ2-2; v_gene: TRBV7-3; CDR3aa: CASSLTGSGLAGGKAGELFF; CDR3nt: TGTGCCAGCAGCTTAACCGGGTCCGGGCTAGCGGGGGGAAAAGCCGGGGAGCTGTTTTTT
d_gene: -; abundance: few; j_gene: TRBJ2-3; v_gene: TRBV20-1; CDR3aa: CSARDQRATRVKAQYF; CDR3nt: TGCAGTGCTAGAGATCAAAGGGCTACTCGGGTGAAAGCACAGTATTTT
d_gene: -; abundance: many; j_gene: TRBJ2-7; v_gene: TRBV10-3; CDR3aa: CAIGEGYYEQYF; CDR3nt: TGTGCCATCGGAGAAGGGTACTACGAGCAGTACTTC
d_gene: TRBD1; abundance: few; j_gene: TRBJ2-4; v_gene: TRBV5-1; CDR3aa: CASSLGVGDFQGDIQYF; CDR3nt: TGCGCCAGCAGCTTGGGGGTTGGCGACTTTCAGGGGGACATTCAGTACTTC
d_gene: -; abundance: -; j_gene: TRBJ1-1; v_gene: TRBV12-3/TRBV12-4; CDR3aa: CASSFGKGLNTEAFF; CDR3nt: TGTGCCAGCAGTTTCGGTAAAGGTTTGAACACTGAAGCTTTCTTT
d_gene: -; abundance: -; j_gene: TRBJ1-2; v_gene: TRBV29-1; CDR3aa: CSVREPGGRSYGYTF; CDR3nt: TGCAGCGTGAGGGAACCGGGGGGCCGGAGCTATGGCTACACCTTC
d_gene: -; abundance: few; j_gene: TRBJ2-5; v_gene: TRBV20-1; CDR3aa: CSAREDRPPYF; CDR3nt: TGCAGTGCTAGAGAAGACCGCCCTCCGTACTTC
d_gene: -; abundance: once; j_gene: TRBJ1-5; v_gene: TRBV7-2; CDR3aa: CASSLVAGLNQPQHF; CDR3nt: TGTGCCAGCAGCTTAGTGGCAGGTCTCAATCAGCCCCAGCATTTT
d_gene: -; abundance: few; j_gene: TRBJ1-2; v_gene: TRBV5-1; CDR3aa: CASSPSGTTLFNAGYTF; CDR3nt: TGCGCCAGCAGCCCGTCCGGGACAACCCTATTTAACGCTGGCTACACCTTC